A single sample gave rise to the 23 T cell receptor beta chains below, sequenced in a study of blood T cell repertoires in COVID-19. Libraries were prepared by immunoSEQ multiplex PCR; TCRdb keeps only in-frame clonotypes and omits some of them. This sample carries approximately 27,000 clones, roughly 89% of them seen once, and the ten largest clones take approximately 48%. The sequencing sample was made of peripheral blood. The source is a human donor with acute or convalescent COVID-19. The donor label of this sample is uncertain.

This sequence joins TRBV2 and TRBJ1-3; a weak D match, TRBD1 (5 bases). The CDR3 consists of 14 residues. Trimming took 4 bases from V and 0 from J, leaving 7 bases between them. Germline V lookup: CDR1 SNHLY, CDR2 FYNNEI. This chain's CDR3 is CASSVDISGNTIYF. Here the CDR3 DNA reads TGTGCCAGCAGTGTGGACATCTCTGGAAACACCATATATTTT.

The J gene is TRBJ2-1, the V gene TRBV5-1; TRBD2 is a possible D gene (5 bases). The CDR3 is 14 amino acids. Germline V CDR1 and CDR2: SGHRS, YFSETQ. The V end was cut by 1 base, the J end by 12 bases, with 17 bases between. In nucleotides, the CDR3 is TGCGCCAGCAGCTTGATCCTAGCCGGCACGGGGCAGTTCTTC. Its protein is CASSLILAGTGQFF.

The chain couples TRBV2 to TRBJ2-3; no reliable D call. From germline, CDR1 is SNHLY and CDR2 FYNNEI. V lost 5 bases to trimming and J lost 4 bases, with 16 bases between them. The CDR3 has 15 residues. In nucleotides, the CDR3 is TGTGCCAGCAGTCTCGACGCGGTTAACGCAGATACGCAGTATTTT. This gives the protein CASSLDAVNADTQYF.

This clone was found once. J is TRBJ2-1 and V is TRBV19, with 11 positions matching TRBD2. The length of the CDR3 is 16 residues. V lost 6 bases, J lost 7 bases, and 11 bases stayed unmatched. Germline V gene lookup returns CDR1 LNHDA and CDR2 SQIVND (reference sequence). In DNA form, the CDR3 reads TGTGCCAGTAGAAAACAAGGGACTAGCGGCGTTAATGAGCAGTTCTTC. Amino acids: CASRKQGTSGVNEQFF.

This clone was detected only a few times. The chain links TRBV4-1 to TRBJ2-2, with 13 positions matching TRBD2. The CDR3 covers 18 residues. Germline assignment: CDR1 MGHRA and CDR2 YSYEKL. The trim removed 2 bases at V and 3 bases at J, leaving 6 bases unmatched. The CDR3 spells CASSQWTSGRDDTGELFF. The CDR3 coding sequence is TGCGCCAGCAGCCAATGGACTAGCGGGAGAGATGACACCGGGGAGCTGTTTTTT.

The rearrangement joins TRBV24-1 to TRBJ2-1, with 10 bases that match TRBD2. CDR1 is KGHDR, CDR2 SFDVKD, per germline. This CDR3 spans 16 amino acids. J gave up 8 bases and V 2 bases, and 8 bases lay outside the gene matches. The DNA of the CDR3 is TGTGCCACCAGTGATTCCAGCGGGGGGGCCTTCCATGAGCAGTTCTTC. Its protein product is CATSDSSGGAFHEQFF.

V and J are TRBV27 and TRBJ1-3, with D perhaps matching TRBD1 (6 bases). The V and J ends lost 5 bases and 3 bases respectively, with 14 bases between them. The CDR3 consists of 15 residues. The V gene's germline CDR1 is MNHEY and CDR2 SMNVEV (reference sequence). CDR3 in amino acids: CASSKGLGGGNTIYF. Written as DNA, the CDR3 is TGTGCCAGCAGTAAGGGGCTAGGGGGTGGAAACACCATATATTTT.

The CDR3 coding sequence is TGTGCCAGCAGCCCCAGGGACAGGGGAGTGGGTGAGCAGTTCTTC. Its protein product is CASSPRDRGVGEQFF. The chain carries TRBV7-9 and TRBJ2-1; 10 bases match TRBD1. This CDR3 region has 15 residues. CDR1 SEHNR and CDR2 FQNEAQ come from the germline V gene (reference sequence). V was clipped by 5 bases and J by 9 bases; unmatched bases: 10.

The V and J genes are TRBV11-2 and TRBJ2-7; TRBD2 matches at 9 bases. The CDR3 runs 16 residues. Germline V gene sequence: CDR1 SGHAT, CDR2 FQNNGV. The ends lost 4 bases at V and 6 bases at J; junction bases unmatched: 13. CDR3 bases: TGTGCCAGCAGCTCGGGGTTTAGCGGGAGACCTTTCGAGCAGTACTTC. Translated: CASSSGFSGRPFEQYF.

The V call is TRBV15, the J call TRBJ2-7; 7 bases fit TRBD1. Looked up from germline, CDR1 is LNHNV and CDR2 is YYDKDF (reference sequence). The CDR3 length is 17 residues. Germline trimming cut 5 bases from V and 0 bases from J; bases unmatched to any gene: 13. CDR3 DNA sequence: TGTGCCACCAGCCCTTACCCCGGGACAGTGAGCTCCTACGAGCAGTACGTC. Translation gives CATSPYPGTVSSYEQYV.

The gene calls are TRBV4-3 and TRBJ2-7; TRBD1 is a possible D gene (5 bases). This CDR3 comprises 15 residues. The germline CDR1 and CDR2 sequences are LGHNA and YSLEER. Trimming removed 1 base at V and 3 bases at J, with 13 bases between. The CDR3: CASSQGLGVLYEQYF. The CDR3 coding sequence is TGCGCCAGCAGCCAAGGGTTAGGGGTCCTCTACGAGCAGTACTTC.

The chain joins TRBV10-3 to TRBJ1-4, with D possibly TRBD1 on 6 matching bases. Germline V gene sequence: CDR1 ENHRY, CDR2 SYGVKD. Trimming shortened V by 0 bases and J by 7 bases, and 15 bases separated the two germline ends. The CDR3 covers 16 residues. CDR3 sequence reads: CAISESKGVSGEKLFF. The DNA of the CDR3 is TGTGCCATCAGTGAGTCAAAGGGGGTATCAGGTGAAAAACTGTTTTTT.

The V gene is TRBV15, the J gene TRBJ1-1; the D gene is possibly TRBD1 (6 bases). Germline CDR1 reads LNHNV; CDR2 reads YYDKDF (reference sequence). The ends were cut back, 0 bases at V and 6 bases at J, with 17 bases in the middle. This CDR3 has 16 amino acids. CDR3 in DNA: TGTGCCACCAGCAGAGATCCAACAGGGTTGATAGCTGAAGCTTTCTTT. It encodes CATSRDPTGLIAEAFF.

The V and J genes are TRBV2 and TRBJ2-7, with 7 bases aligning to TRBD1. The CDR3 totals 15 residues. In germline, CDR1 is SNHLY, CDR2 FYNNEI. Trimming at V came to 4 bases and at J to 0 bases, leaving 6 bases not matched to a gene. Here the CDR3 reads CASSANRGPSYEQYF. DNA for the CDR3: TGTGCCAGCAGTGCTAACAGGGGTCCCTCCTACGAGCAGTACTTC.

V gene TRBV7-9 combines with J gene TRBJ2-2, with 11 bases identical to TRBD2. CDR1 and CDR2 from the germline V gene are SEHNR and FQNEAQ (reference sequence). V lost 4 bases to trimming and J lost 6 bases; unmatched junction nucleotides: 7. This CDR3 comprises 16 residues. For the CDR3, the DNA is TGTGCCAGCAGCTCAACTAGCGGGGGTCCCCCCGGGGAGCTGTTTTTT. Amino acid sequence: CASSSTSGGPPGELFF.

This clone was detected only a few times. The rearrangement links TRBV30 to TRBJ1-5, with D unclear. The V gene lost 2 bases and the J gene lost 0 bases, with 5 bases spanning the gap. This CDR3 comprises 13 residues. In germline, CDR1 is GTSNPN, CDR2 SVGIG (reference sequence). For the CDR3, the DNA is TGTGCCTGGAGTCGGTATAGCAATCAGCCCCAGCATTTT. It encodes CAWSRYSNQPQHF.

The V and J genes are TRBV11-2 and TRBJ1-1; D perhaps matches TRBD1 (5 bases). Deletions cut 5 bases from V and 1 base from J, with 11 bases between. There are 14 residues in the CDR3. The germline CDR1 and CDR2 sequences are SGHAT and FQNNGV. The CDR3 region is CASSPDIRNTEAFF. The CDR3 DNA reads as TGTGCCAGCAGCCCGGACATTAGGAACACTGAAGCTTTCTTT.

The rearrangement joins TRBV12-5 to TRBJ1-1; unclear D gene. In germline, CDR1 is LGHNT, CDR2 FRNRAP. V was pared by 1 base and J by 4 bases, with 10 bases between. CDR3 size: 14 residues. The CDR3 spells CASGLDVGSTEAFF. For the CDR3, the DNA is TGTGCTAGTGGTTTGGACGTGGGCAGCACTGAAGCTTTCTTT.

The chain carries TRBV11-3 and TRBJ2-7, with 10 bases matching TRBD1. Trimming removed 4 bases from V and 6 bases from J; junction bases left unmatched: 9. The CDR3 length is 15 residues. CDR1 is SGHNT and CDR2 is YENEEA in the germline V gene. The DNA for the CDR3 is TGTGCCAGCAGCTCAAGCCGACAGGGGGCGAGCGAGCAGTACTTC. Amino acid sequence: CASSSSRQGASEQYF.

The V gene is TRBV7-2, the J gene TRBJ1-2, with 7 bases matching TRBD1. The CDR3 runs 13 residues. The V and J ends lost 6 bases and 3 bases, in that order; junction bases with no gene match: 4. CDR1 is SGHTA and CDR2 is FQGNSA in the germline V gene. CDR3 region: CASSSDRYYGYTF. The CDR3 DNA follows: TGTGCCAGCAGTTCGGACAGGTACTATGGCTACACCTTC.

The DNA for the CDR3 is TGTGCCAGTAGTATAGGCCGACAGGGGGCTTGGGGCTACACCTTC. Amino acid sequence: CASSIGRQGAWGYTF. V is TRBV19 and J is TRBJ1-2, with 10 bases fitting TRBD1. Germline loops: CDR1 LNHDA, CDR2 SQIVND (reference sequence). The CDR3 is 15 amino acids. J lost 8 bases, V lost 1 base, and 7 bases had no gene match.

The chain is built from TRBV5-6 and TRBJ2-5; TRBD2 matches at 8 bases. Trimming took 1 base from V and 2 from J; bases not matched to a gene: 4. Germline V CDR1 and CDR2: SGHDT, YYEEEE. The CDR3 is 15 amino acids. In DNA, the CDR3 is TGTGCCAGCAGCTTGAGCGGGAGTCGGCAAGAGACCCAGTACTTC. Residues: CASSLSGSRQETQYF. Filled out from reference TRBV5-6 and TRBJ2-5, the complete variable domain reads DAGVTQSPTHLIKTRGQQVTLRCSPKSGHDTVSWYQQALGQGPQFIFQYYEEEERQRGNFPDRFSGHQFPNYSSELNVNALLLGDSALYLCASSLSGSRQETQYFGPGTRLLVL.

This clone was detected only once. The chain has TRBV1 and TRBJ2-1; the table's D call, TRBD2, was not checked against the DNA. TRBV1 is a documented pseudogene. The CDR3 has 16 amino acids. Here the CDR3 DNA reads TGCACCCTCAAAAGAAGCGGCGTCAGCTCCTACAATGAGCAGTTCTTC. Translation gives CTLKRSGVSSYNEQFF.